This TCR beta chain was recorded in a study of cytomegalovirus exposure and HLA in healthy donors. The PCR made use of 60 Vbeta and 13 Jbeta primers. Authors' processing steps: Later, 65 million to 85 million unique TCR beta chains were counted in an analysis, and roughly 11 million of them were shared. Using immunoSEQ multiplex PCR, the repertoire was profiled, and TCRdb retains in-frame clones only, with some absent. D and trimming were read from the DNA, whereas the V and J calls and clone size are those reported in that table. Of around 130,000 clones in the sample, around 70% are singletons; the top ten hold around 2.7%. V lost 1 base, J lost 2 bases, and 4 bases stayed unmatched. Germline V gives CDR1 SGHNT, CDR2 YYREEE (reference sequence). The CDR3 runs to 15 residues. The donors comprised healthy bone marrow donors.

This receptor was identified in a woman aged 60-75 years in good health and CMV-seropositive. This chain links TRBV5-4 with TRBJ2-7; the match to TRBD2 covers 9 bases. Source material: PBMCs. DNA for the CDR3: TGTGCCAGCAGCTTGCGGCGGGGGGGTGCCTACGAGCAGTACTTC. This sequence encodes CASSLRRGGAYEQYF.